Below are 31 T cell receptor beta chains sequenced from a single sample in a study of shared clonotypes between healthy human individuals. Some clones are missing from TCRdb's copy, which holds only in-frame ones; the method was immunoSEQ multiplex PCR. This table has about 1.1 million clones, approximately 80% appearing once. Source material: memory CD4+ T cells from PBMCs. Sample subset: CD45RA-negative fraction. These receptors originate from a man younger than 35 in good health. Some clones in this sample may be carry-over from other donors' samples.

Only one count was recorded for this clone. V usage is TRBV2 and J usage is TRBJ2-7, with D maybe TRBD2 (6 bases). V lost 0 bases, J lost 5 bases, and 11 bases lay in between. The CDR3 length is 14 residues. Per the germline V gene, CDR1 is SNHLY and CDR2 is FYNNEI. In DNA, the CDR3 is TGTGCCAGCAGTGAAGCGCGGGGATACCACGAGCAGTACTTC. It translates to CASSEARGYHEQYF.

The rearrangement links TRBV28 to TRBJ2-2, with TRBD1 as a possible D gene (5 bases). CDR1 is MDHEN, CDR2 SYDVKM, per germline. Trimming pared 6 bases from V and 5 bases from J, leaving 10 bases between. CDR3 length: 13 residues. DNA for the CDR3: TGTGCCAGCAGGACAGATAGTACCGGGGAGCTGTTTTTT. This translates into CASRTDSTGELFF.

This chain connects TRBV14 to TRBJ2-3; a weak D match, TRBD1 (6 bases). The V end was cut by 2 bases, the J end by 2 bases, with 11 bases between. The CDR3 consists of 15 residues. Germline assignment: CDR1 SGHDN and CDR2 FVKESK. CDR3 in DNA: TGTGCCAGCAGCCAAAAACAGGGAACCACAGATACGCAGTATTTT. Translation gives CASSQKQGTTDTQYF.

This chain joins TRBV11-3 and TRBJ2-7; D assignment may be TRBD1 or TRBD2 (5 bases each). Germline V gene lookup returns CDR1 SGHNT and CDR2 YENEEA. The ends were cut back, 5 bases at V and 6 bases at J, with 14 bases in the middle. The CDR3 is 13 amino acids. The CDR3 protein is CASSRRNGGEQYF. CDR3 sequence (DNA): TGTGCCAGCAGCAGACGTAATGGGGGCGAGCAGTACTTC.

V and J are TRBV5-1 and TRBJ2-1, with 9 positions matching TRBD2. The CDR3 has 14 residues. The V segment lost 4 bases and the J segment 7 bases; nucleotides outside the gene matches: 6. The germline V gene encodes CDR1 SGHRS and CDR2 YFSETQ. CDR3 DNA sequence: TGCGCCAGCAGCGAGGGCACTAGCGGGAATGAGCAGTTCTTC. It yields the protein CASSEGTSGNEQFF.

CDR3 residues: CASTKAGVYGYTF. DNA for the CDR3: TGTGCCAGCACGAAGGCGGGGGTCTATGGCTACACCTTC. The chain employs TRBV6-1 and TRBJ1-2; tentative D call: TRBD1 (5 bases). Trimming took 7 bases from V and 4 from J, leaving 13 bases between them. Germline CDR1 MNHNS, CDR2 SASEGT. The CDR3 runs to 13 residues.

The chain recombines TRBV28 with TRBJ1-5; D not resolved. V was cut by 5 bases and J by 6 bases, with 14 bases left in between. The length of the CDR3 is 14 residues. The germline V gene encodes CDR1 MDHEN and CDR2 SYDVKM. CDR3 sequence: CASSTGFRSQPQHF. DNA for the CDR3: TGTGCCAGCAGTACCGGGTTTAGAAGTCAGCCCCAGCATTTT. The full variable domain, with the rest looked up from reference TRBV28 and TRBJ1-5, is DVKVTQSSRYLVKRTGEKVFLECVQDMDHENMFWYRQDPGLGLRLIYFSYDVKMKEKGDIPEGYSVSREKKERFSLILESASTNQTSMYLCASSTGFRSQPQHFGDGTRLSIL.

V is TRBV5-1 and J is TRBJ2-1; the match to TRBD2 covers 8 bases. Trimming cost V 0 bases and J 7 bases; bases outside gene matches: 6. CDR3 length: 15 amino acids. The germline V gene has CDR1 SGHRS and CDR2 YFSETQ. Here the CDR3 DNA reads TGCGCCAGCAGCTTGGACAGCGGGAGTTTGAATGAGCAGTTCTTC. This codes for CASSLDSGSLNEQFF. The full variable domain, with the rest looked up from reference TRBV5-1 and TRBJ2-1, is KAGVTQTPRYLIKTRGQQVTLSCSPISGHRSVSWYQQTPGQGLQFLFEYFSETQRNKGNFPGRFSGRQFSNSRSEMNVSTLELGDSALYLCASSLDSGSLNEQFFGPGTRLTVL.

CDR3 DNA: TGTGCCAGCAGCTTAGGGGTCAATGAGCAGTTCTTC. Its translation: CASSLGVNEQFF. The chain couples TRBV11-3 to TRBJ2-1, with no clear D. Trimming left V 1 base short and J 6 bases short, with 4 bases between. The CDR3 length is 12 residues. In germline, CDR1 is SGHNT, CDR2 YENEEA.

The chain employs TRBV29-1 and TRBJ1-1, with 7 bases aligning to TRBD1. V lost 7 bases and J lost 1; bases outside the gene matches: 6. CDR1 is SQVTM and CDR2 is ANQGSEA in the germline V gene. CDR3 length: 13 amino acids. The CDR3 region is CSAKGAKNTEAFF. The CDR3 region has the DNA TGCAGCGCAAAGGGGGCGAAGAACACTGAAGCTTTCTTT.

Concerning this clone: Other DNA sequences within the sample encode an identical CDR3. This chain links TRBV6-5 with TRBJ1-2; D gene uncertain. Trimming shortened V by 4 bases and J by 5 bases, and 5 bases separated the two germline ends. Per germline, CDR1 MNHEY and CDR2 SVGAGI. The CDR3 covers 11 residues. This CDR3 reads CASSSGYGYTF. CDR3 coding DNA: TGTGCCAGCAGTTCCGGGTATGGCTACACCTTC.

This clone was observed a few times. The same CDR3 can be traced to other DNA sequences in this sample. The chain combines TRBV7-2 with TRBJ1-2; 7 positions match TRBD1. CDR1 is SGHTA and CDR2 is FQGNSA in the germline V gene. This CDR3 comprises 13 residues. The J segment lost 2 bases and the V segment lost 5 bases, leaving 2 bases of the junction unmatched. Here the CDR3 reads CASSPTGNYGYTF. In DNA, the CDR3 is TGTGCCAGCAGCCCGACAGGGAACTATGGCTACACCTTC.

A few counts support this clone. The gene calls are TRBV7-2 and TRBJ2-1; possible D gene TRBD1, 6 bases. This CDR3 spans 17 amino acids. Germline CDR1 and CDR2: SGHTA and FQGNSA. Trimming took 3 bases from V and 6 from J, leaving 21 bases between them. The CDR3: CASSFYPNRQAGNEQFF. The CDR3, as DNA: TGTGCCAGCAGCTTCTACCCCAACCGACAGGCTGGCAATGAGCAGTTCTTC.

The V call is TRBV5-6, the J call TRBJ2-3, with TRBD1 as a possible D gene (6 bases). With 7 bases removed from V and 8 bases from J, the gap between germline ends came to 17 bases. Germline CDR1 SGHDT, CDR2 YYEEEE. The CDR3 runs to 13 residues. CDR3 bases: TGTGCCAGCCATATAGGGGGAGTTGGTACGCAGTATTTT. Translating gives CASHIGGVGTQYF.

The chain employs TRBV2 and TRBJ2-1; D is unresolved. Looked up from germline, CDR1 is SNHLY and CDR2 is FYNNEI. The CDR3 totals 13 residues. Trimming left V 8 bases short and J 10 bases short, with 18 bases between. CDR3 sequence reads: CASGVAPTGEQFF. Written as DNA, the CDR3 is TGTGCCAGCGGGGTAGCTCCTACCGGGGAGCAGTTCTTC.

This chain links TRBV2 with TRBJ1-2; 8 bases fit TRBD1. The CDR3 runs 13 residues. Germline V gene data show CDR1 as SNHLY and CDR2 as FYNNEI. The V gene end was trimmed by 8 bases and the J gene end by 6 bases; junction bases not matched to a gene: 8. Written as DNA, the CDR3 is TGTGCCAGCTCCTGGACAGGGTTTGATGGCTACACCTTC. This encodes CASSWTGFDGYTF.

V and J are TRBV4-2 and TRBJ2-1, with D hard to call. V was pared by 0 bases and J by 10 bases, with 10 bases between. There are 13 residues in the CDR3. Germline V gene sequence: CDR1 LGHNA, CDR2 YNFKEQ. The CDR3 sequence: CASSQDHRQEQFF. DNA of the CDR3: TGTGCCAGCAGCCAAGATCATCGCCAAGAGCAGTTCTTC.

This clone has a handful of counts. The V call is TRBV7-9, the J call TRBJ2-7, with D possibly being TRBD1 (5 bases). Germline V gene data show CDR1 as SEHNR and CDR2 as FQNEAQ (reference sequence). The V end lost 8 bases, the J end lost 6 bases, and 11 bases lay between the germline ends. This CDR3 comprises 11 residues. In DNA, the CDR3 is TGTGCCAGCTCGCCAGGGTTCGAGCAGTACTTC. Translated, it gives CASSPGFEQYF.

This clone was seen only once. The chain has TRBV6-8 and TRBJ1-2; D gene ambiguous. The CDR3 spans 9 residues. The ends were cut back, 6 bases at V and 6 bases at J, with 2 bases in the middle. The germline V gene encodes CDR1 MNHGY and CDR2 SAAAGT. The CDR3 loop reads CASRDGYTF. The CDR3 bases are TGTGCCAGCAGGGATGGCTACACCTTC.

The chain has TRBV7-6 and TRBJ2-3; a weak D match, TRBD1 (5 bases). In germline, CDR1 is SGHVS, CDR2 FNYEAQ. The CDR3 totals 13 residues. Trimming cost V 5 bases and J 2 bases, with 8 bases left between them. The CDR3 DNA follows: TGTGCCAGCAGCCGACAGCTCACAGATACGCAGTATTTT. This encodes CASSRQLTDTQYF.

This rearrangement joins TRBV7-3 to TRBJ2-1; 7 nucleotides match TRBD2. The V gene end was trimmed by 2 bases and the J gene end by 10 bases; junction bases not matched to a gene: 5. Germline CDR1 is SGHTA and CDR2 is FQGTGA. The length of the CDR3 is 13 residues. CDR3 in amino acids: CASSLGASGEQFF. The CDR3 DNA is TGTGCCAGCAGCTTAGGGGCTAGCGGAGAGCAGTTCTTC. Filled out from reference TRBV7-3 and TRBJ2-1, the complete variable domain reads GAGVSQTPSNKVTEKGKYVELRCDPISGHTALYWYRQSLGQGPEFLIYFQGTGAADDSGLPNDRFFAVRPEGSVSTLKIQRTERGDSAVYLCASSLGASGEQFFGPGTRLTVL.

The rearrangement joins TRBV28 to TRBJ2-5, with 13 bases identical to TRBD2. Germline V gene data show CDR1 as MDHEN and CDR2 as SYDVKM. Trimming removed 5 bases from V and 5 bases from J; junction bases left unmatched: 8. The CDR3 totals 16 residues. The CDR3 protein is CASSPGLAGWGETQYF. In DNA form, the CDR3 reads TGTGCCAGCAGTCCGGGACTAGCGGGATGGGGGGAGACCCAGTACTTC.

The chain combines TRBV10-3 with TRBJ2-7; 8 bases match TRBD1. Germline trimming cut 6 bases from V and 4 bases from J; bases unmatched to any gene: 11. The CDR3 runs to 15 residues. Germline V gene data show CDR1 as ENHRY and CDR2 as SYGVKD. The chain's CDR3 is CAISGQGGGRYEQYF. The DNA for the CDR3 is TGTGCCATCAGCGGACAGGGCGGTGGGCGGTACGAGCAGTACTTC.

The CDR3 sequence is CASSLDRRSEQYF. For the CDR3, the DNA is TGTGCCAGCAGCTTAGACAGGAGGTCCGAGCAGTACTTC. The chain recombines TRBV5-4 with TRBJ2-7, with D possibly being TRBD1 (6 bases). The germline V and J ends were trimmed by 2 bases and 6 bases, with 12 bases remaining between them. This CDR3 is built from 13 residues. Looked up from germline, CDR1 is SGHNT and CDR2 is YYREEE (reference sequence). The entire variable domain, with the rest obtained from reference TRBV5-4 and TRBJ2-7, is as follows: ETGVTQSPTHLIKTRGQQVTLRCSSQSGHNTVSWYQQALGQGPQFIFQYYREEENGRGNFPPRFSGLQFPNYSSELNVNALELDDSALYLCASSLDRRSEQYFGPGTRLTVT.

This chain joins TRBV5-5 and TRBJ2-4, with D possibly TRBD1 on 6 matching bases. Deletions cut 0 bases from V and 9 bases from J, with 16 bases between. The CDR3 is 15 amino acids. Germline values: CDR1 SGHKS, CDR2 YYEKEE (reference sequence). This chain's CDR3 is CASSLDLLARGIQYF. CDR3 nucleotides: TGTGCCAGCAGCTTGGACTTATTAGCCAGGGGCATTCAGTACTTC.

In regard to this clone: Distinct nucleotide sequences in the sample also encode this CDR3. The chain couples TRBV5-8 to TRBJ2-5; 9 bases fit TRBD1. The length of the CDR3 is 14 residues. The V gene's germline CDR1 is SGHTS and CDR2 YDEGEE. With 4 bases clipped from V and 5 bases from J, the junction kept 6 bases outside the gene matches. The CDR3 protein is CASSLGQGRETQYF. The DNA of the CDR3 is TGTGCCAGCAGCCTGGGACAGGGACGGGAGACCCAGTACTTC.

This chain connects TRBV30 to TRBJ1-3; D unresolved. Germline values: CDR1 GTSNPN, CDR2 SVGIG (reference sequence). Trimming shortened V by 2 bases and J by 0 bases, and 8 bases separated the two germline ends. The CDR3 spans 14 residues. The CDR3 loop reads CAWSSRDSGNTIYF. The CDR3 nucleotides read TGTGCCTGGAGTTCCCGGGACTCTGGAAACACCATATATTTT.

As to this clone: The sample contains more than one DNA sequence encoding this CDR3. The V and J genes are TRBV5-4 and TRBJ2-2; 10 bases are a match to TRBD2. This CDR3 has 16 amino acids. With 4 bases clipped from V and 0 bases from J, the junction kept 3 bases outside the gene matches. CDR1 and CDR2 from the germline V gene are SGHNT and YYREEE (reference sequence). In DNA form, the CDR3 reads TGTGCCAGCAGCCCCGGACTAGCGGCGAACACCGGGGAGCTGTTTTTT. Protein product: CASSPGLAANTGELFF. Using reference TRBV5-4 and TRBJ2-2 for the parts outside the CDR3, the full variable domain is ETGVTQSPTHLIKTRGQQVTLRCSSQSGHNTVSWYQQALGQGPQFIFQYYREEENGRGNFPPRFSGLQFPNYSSELNVNALELDDSALYLCASSPGLAANTGELFFGEGSRLTVL.

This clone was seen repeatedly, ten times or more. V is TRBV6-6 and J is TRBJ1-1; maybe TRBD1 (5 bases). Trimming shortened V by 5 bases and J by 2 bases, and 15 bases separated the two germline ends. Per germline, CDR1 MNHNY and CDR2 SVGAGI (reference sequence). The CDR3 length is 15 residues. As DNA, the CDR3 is TGTGCCAGCAGTCCCCCGGGACGGAGTAACACTGAAGCTTTCTTT. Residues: CASSPPGRSNTEAFF.

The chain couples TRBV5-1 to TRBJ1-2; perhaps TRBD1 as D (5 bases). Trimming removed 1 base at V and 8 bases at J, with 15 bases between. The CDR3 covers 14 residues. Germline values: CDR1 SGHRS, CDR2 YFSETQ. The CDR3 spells CASSLSGGDGGYTF. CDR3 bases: TGCGCCAGCAGCTTGTCCGGGGGAGACGGCGGCTACACCTTC.

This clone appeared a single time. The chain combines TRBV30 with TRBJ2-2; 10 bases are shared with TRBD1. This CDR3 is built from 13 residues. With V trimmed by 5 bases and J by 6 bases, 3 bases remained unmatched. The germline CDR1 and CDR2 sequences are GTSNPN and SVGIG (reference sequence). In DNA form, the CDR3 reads TGTGCCTGGGACAGGGGGCAGGCCGGGGAGCTGTTTTTT. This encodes CAWDRGQAGELFF.